These 31 T cell receptor beta chains originate from one sample sequenced in a study of blood T cell repertoires in COVID-19. Generated by immunoSEQ multiplex PCR, the TCRdb table keeps only in-frame clones and is missing some. This sample has about 480,000 clones, with roughly 90% found just once. Sequencing input: PBMCs or T cells enriched from blood (not recorded which). These receptors were taken from a woman in her thirties or forties who had recovered from COVID-19.

The V and J genes are TRBV7-2 and TRBJ2-2; 10 nucleotides line up with TRBD1. The CDR3 loop spans 18 amino acids. Germline V gene lookup returns CDR1 SGHTA and CDR2 FQGNSA. The V gene end was trimmed by 5 bases and the J gene end by 5 bases; junction bases not matched to a gene: 14. The CDR3 DNA reads TGTGCCAGCAGCCCCGCCATCGCTGGACAGGGGGGGACCGGGGAGCTGTTTTTT. This gives the protein CASSPAIAGQGGTGELFF.

The CDR3 DNA is TGTGCCACCAGCAGCCGGGACAGGGTTAATGAAAAACTGTTTTTT. This encodes CATSSRDRVNEKLFF. V and J are TRBV15 and TRBJ1-4, with 9 positions matching TRBD1. V dropped 3 bases and J dropped 4; count of bases not matched to a gene: 3. This CDR3 has 15 amino acids. CDR1 is LNHNV and CDR2 is YYDKDF in the germline V gene (reference sequence).

The genes are TRBV6-5 and TRBJ2-1; 8 nucleotides agree with TRBD1. J lost 14 bases, V lost 6 bases, and 6 bases had no gene match. The CDR3 has 11 residues. The germline V gene encodes CDR1 MNHEY and CDR2 SVGAGI. CDR3 protein: CASSWDRSEFF. The CDR3 DNA reads as TGTGCCAGCAGCTGGGACAGGTCGGAGTTCTTC.

This clone has just one count. This chain links TRBV2 with TRBJ1-1; TRBD1 matches 7 bases. The germline gives CDR1 SNHLY, CDR2 FYNNEI. CDR3 length equals 15 residues. V was clipped by 5 bases and J by 7 bases; unmatched bases: 13. The CDR3 here is CASSILEGAEIEAFF. The DNA for the CDR3 is TGTGCCAGCAGTATATTAGAGGGGGCGGAGATTGAAGCTTTCTTT.

This sequence joins TRBV28 and TRBJ2-7, with TRBD2 matching 13 bases. The CDR3 runs to 20 residues. The trim removed 4 bases at V and 2 bases at J, leaving 17 bases unmatched. CDR1 and CDR2 (germline): MDHEN, SYDVKM. The CDR3 is CASSSDEYGTSGNWPYEQYF. The CDR3, as DNA: TGTGCCAGCAGTTCAGACGAATACGGGACTAGCGGGAACTGGCCCTACGAGCAGTACTTC.

The chain carries TRBV5-1 and TRBJ1-3; D call uncertain. V shed 3 bases and J shed 3 bases, with 10 bases lying between them. In germline, CDR1 is SGHRS, CDR2 YFSETQ. The CDR3 is made up of 14 amino acids. As DNA, the CDR3 is TGCGCCAGCAGCTCATTAGCCGATGGAAACACCATATATTTT. This sequence encodes CASSSLADGNTIYF.

The chain links TRBV19 to TRBJ1-2; 7 bases match TRBD1. The V segment lost 4 bases and the J segment 4 bases; nucleotides outside the gene matches: 9. The CDR3 spans 15 residues. CDR1 LNHDA and CDR2 SQIVND come from the germline V gene (reference sequence). The CDR3 DNA reads as TGTGCCAGTAGTACAGGGGACAGCCGATTCTATGGCTACACCTTC. Translating it yields CASSTGDSRFYGYTF.

This clone appeared once. At one boundary the junction diverges from the germline segment, which might be a read error. Other DNA sequences in this sample translate to the same CDR3. The gene calls are TRBV7-7 and TRBJ2-1; 8 bases fit TRBD2. The germline gives CDR1 SSHAT, CDR2 FNYEAQ (reference sequence). This CDR3 comprises 15 residues. The CDR3 nucleotides read TGTGCTAGCAGCCCCAGCGGGAGCTCCTACAATGAGCAGTTCTTC. It yields the protein CASSPSGSSYNEQFF.

The count of this clone is one. This rearrangement joins TRBV2 to TRBJ1-2; no clear D. Germline CDR1 is SNHLY and CDR2 is FYNNEI. CDR3 length equals 15 residues. V was trimmed by 0 bases and J by 2 bases, leaving 10 bases between them. The CDR3 nucleotides read TGTGCCAGCAGTGAAGCCAGGTCGCAGAACTATGGCTACACCTTC. Residues: CASSEARSQNYGYTF. Based on the CDR3 plus reference TRBV2 and TRBJ1-2, the full variable domain is EPEVTQTPSHQVTQMGQEVILRCVPISNHLYFYWYRQILGQKVEFLVSFYNNEISEKSEIFDDQFSVERPDGSNFTLKIRSTKLEDSAMYFCASSEARSQNYGYTFGSGTRLTVV.

The CDR3, as DNA: TGTGCCAGCAGGTTGGGACAGATGAACACTGAAGCTTTCTTT. It codes for CASRLGQMNTEAFF. The V gene is TRBV27, the J gene TRBJ1-1, with 7 nucleotides matching TRBD1. In germline, CDR1 is MNHEY, CDR2 SMNVEV (reference sequence). This CDR3 is built from 14 residues. The V and J ends lost 6 bases and 0 bases, in that order; junction bases with no gene match: 4.

In this sample, this clone turned up once. The chain uses TRBV18 and TRBJ2-1; possibly TRBD1 for D (5 bases). Germline CDR1 and CDR2: KGHSH and LQKENI. The CDR3 has 13 residues. V was clipped by 3 bases and J by 9 bases, with 12 bases between them. The CDR3 DNA follows: TGTGCCAGCTCACCTGGGGCGTCGGGTGAGCAGTTCTTC. Residues: CASSPGASGEQFF. Drawing the rest from reference TRBV18 and TRBJ2-1, the complete variable domain is NAGVMQNPRHLVRRRGQEARLRCSPMKGHSHVYWYRQLPEEGLKFMVYLQKENIIDESGMPKERFSAEFPKEGPSILRIQQVVRGDSAAYFCASSPGASGEQFFGPGTRLTVL.

The chain uses TRBV5-8 and TRBJ1-5; the D is unclear. The CDR3 is 16 residues long. V lost 2 bases and J 5 bases, leaving 17 bases between the germline ends. The germline V gene encodes CDR1 SGHTS and CDR2 YDEGEE. The CDR3 sequence: CASSFGSQYSYQPQHF. The CDR3 nucleotides read TGTGCCAGCAGCTTCGGGTCCCAGTATTCGTATCAGCCCCAGCATTTT.

The chain joins TRBV5-1 to TRBJ2-1; 8 positions match TRBD1. The CDR3 sequence is 14 residues long. Trimming removed 4 bases from V and 9 bases from J; junction bases left unmatched: 9. Germline V gives CDR1 SGHRS, CDR2 YFSETQ. CDR3 coding DNA: TGCGCCAGCAGCCCTGGACAGGGAACCGGTGAGCAGTTCTTC. Translation: CASSPGQGTGEQFF. Supplemented by reference TRBV5-1 and TRBJ2-1, the full variable domain reads KAGVTQTPRYLIKTRGQQVTLSCSPISGHRSVSWYQQTPGQGLQFLFEYFSETQRNKGNFPGRFSGRQFSNSRSEMNVSTLELGDSALYLCASSPGQGTGEQFFGPGTRLTVL.

V is TRBV4-2 and J is TRBJ1-2; 7 nucleotides match TRBD1. The germline gives CDR1 LGHNA, CDR2 YNFKEQ. J gave up 8 bases and V 4 bases, and 4 bases lay outside the gene matches. CDR3 length: 12 residues. The CDR3: CASSPDRVGYTF. The CDR3 DNA reads as TGTGCCAGCAGCCCTGACAGGGTAGGCTACACCTTC.

There are a few counts of this clone. The chain employs TRBV5-4 and TRBJ1-4, with D possibly matching TRBD1 (5 bases). This CDR3 comprises 15 residues. CDR1 and CDR2 from the germline V gene are SGHNT and YYREEE (reference sequence). The V end lost 0 bases, the J end lost 1 base, and 7 bases lay between the germline ends. For the CDR3, the DNA is TGTGCCAGCAGCTTGGCTCAGGGAACTAATGAAAAACTGTTTTTT. Protein sequence: CASSLAQGTNEKLFF. The entire variable domain, with the rest obtained from reference TRBV5-4 and TRBJ1-4, is as follows: ETGVTQSPTHLIKTRGQQVTLRCSSQSGHNTVSWYQQALGQGPQFIFQYYREEENGRGNFPPRFSGLQFPNYSSELNVNALELDDSALYLCASSLAQGTNEKLFFGSGTQLSVL.

The V and J genes are TRBV5-1 and TRBJ1-2; 8 bases are shared with TRBD1. Looked up from germline, CDR1 is SGHRS and CDR2 is YFSETQ. J gave up 2 bases and V 4 bases, and 7 bases lay outside the gene matches. There are 15 residues in the CDR3. In nucleotides, the CDR3 is TGCGCCAGCAGCCTATGGGACAGGCGAAACTATGGCTACACCTTC. It specifies CASSLWDRRNYGYTF.

This clone was recorded only once. This sequence joins TRBV5-5 and TRBJ1-5, with 10 bases that match TRBD1. The V gene's germline CDR1 is SGHKS and CDR2 YYEKEE (reference sequence). V dropped 3 bases and J dropped 11; count of bases not matched to a gene: 11. The CDR3 has 15 residues. CDR3 bases: TGTGCCAGCAGCTCCGGACAGGGGGGACTTGTGGCCCAGCATTTT. This sequence encodes CASSSGQGGLVAQHF.

The chain carries TRBV10-2 and TRBJ2-3; TRBD1 aligns across 7 bases. V shed 2 bases and J 2 bases; nucleotides not matched to a gene: 4. CDR3 length equals 15 residues. The germline CDR1 and CDR2 sequences are WSHSY and SAAADI. The CDR3 region is CASSEGQANTDTQYF. The CDR3 DNA reads TGCGCCAGCAGTGAGGGACAGGCAAACACAGATACGCAGTATTTT.

The count of this clone is one. This rearrangement joins TRBV24-1 to TRBJ2-6, with TRBD1 matching over 12 bases. Germline lookup yields CDR1 KGHDR and CDR2 SFDVKD. Losses at the gene ends were 1 base for V and 3 bases for J; bases not matched to a gene: 6. This CDR3 is built from 19 residues. CDR3 sequence reads: CATSDFRGTGGGGANVLTF. CDR3 nucleotides: TGTGCCACCAGTGATTTCCGCGGGACAGGGGGCGGTGGGGCCAACGTCCTGACTTTC.

The chain couples TRBV25-1 to TRBJ2-1; D not resolved. Germline V gives CDR1 MGHDK, CDR2 SYGVNS. The CDR3 is 11 amino acids. V was cut by 4 bases and J by 6 bases, with 4 bases left in between. The DNA of the CDR3 is TGTGCCAGCAGTGCAGGCAATGAGCAGTTCTTC. This encodes CASSAGNEQFF.

V and J are TRBV4-3 and TRBJ2-6, with 7 bases aligning to TRBD1. This CDR3 has 18 amino acids. The V gene end was trimmed by 1 base and the J gene end by 0 bases; junction bases not matched to a gene: 6. Germline-derived CDR1 and CDR2 are LGHNA and YSLEER. The CDR3 region has the DNA TGCGCCAGCAGCCAAGCCGGGACAGAGAGCTCTGGGGCCAACGTCCTGACTTTC. Translated, it gives CASSQAGTESSGANVLTF.

The V and J genes are TRBV7-9 and TRBJ2-1; D ambiguous. The V gene's germline CDR1 is SEHNR and CDR2 FQNEAQ (reference sequence). This CDR3 comprises 12 residues. V was cut by 4 bases and J by 8 bases, with 9 bases left in between. The CDR3 loop reads CASSSYHDEQFF. In DNA, the CDR3 is TGTGCCAGCAGCTCCTACCATGATGAGCAGTTCTTC.

V gene TRBV28 combines with J gene TRBJ1-1, with D tentatively TRBD1 (5 bases). V gave up 7 bases and J gave up 3 bases, with 12 bases separating them. The CDR3 length is 13 residues. Germline-derived CDR1 and CDR2 are MDHEN and SYDVKM. The CDR3 loop reads CASISGLDTEAFF. CDR3 nucleotides: TGTGCCAGCATATCAGGGCTGGACACTGAAGCTTTCTTT.

This clone was detected once. The rearrangement links TRBV7-2 to TRBJ2-7, with TRBD2 as a possible D gene (7 bases). Germline CDR1 SGHTA, CDR2 FQGNSA. The CDR3 extends over 16 amino acids. V dropped 2 bases and J dropped 1 base, with 15 bases sitting between them. CDR3 region: CASSLLGGGTSYEQYF. The CDR3, as DNA: TGTGCCAGCAGCTTATTGGGGGGAGGGACATCCTACGAGCAGTACTTC.

The chain combines TRBV7-2 with TRBJ2-2, with 16 bases that match TRBD2. The CDR3 is 19 residues long. The J segment lost 4 bases and the V segment lost 2 bases, leaving 7 bases of the junction unmatched. CDR1 and CDR2 (germline): SGHTA, FQGNSA. CDR3 bases: TGTGCCAGCAGCTTAAAGGGACTAGCGGGAGGGCCCGGCACCGGGGAGCTGTTTTTT. Amino acid sequence: CASSLKGLAGGPGTGELFF.

This chain links TRBV7-9 with TRBJ1-2; D gene ambiguous. The CDR3 length is 14 residues. Germline V CDR1 and CDR2: SEHNR, FQNEAQ (reference sequence). Trimming pared 2 bases from V and 2 bases from J, leaving 9 bases between. This CDR3 reads CASSLLEQNYGYTF. The CDR3 region has the DNA TGTGCCAGCAGCTTACTGGAACAGAACTATGGCTACACCTTC.

The chain is built from TRBV5-4 and TRBJ2-3, with 8 nucleotides matching TRBD2. Germline V lookup: CDR1 SGHNT, CDR2 YYREEE (reference sequence). V lost 4 bases, J lost 0 bases, and 4 bases stayed unmatched. This CDR3 comprises 15 residues. The CDR3 sequence: CASSVGLESTDTQYF. For the CDR3, the DNA is TGTGCCAGCAGCGTGGGACTAGAGAGCACAGATACGCAGTATTTT.

The V and J genes are TRBV2 and TRBJ1-5, with D uncertain. Trimming removed 6 bases at V and 5 bases at J, with 14 bases between. The CDR3 covers 14 residues. The V gene's germline CDR1 is SNHLY and CDR2 FYNNEI. The CDR3 nucleotides are TGTGCCAGCAGGGAGGTATCCCGGGATCAGCCCCAGCATTTT. This sequence encodes CASREVSRDQPQHF.

J is TRBJ2-5 and V is TRBV4-1; D ambiguous. The CDR3 loop spans 13 amino acids. Germline CDR1 reads MGHRA; CDR2 reads YSYEKL. Trimming removed 0 bases at V and 5 bases at J, with 7 bases between. The CDR3, as DNA: TGCGCCAGCAGCCAAGAGCTGGAGGAGACCCAGTACTTC. Amino acids: CASSQELEETQYF.

The rearrangement joins TRBV6-2 or TRBV6-3 to TRBJ1-2, with 12 positions matching TRBD1. The V gene end was trimmed by 0 bases and the J gene end by 5 bases; junction bases not matched to a gene: 4. This CDR3 has 16 amino acids. Germline CDR1 is MNHEY and CDR2 is SVGEGT. The CDR3 is CASSYSGTGGLYGYTF. The CDR3 DNA is TGTGCCAGCAGTTACTCCGGGACAGGGGGCTTGTATGGCTACACCTTC.

The V gene is TRBV7-2, the J gene TRBJ1-2, with 9 positions matching TRBD1. CDR1 and CDR2 (germline): SGHTA, FQGNSA. V shed 5 bases and J 3 bases; nucleotides not matched to a gene: 7. CDR3 length: 15 residues. The CDR3 bases are TGTGCCAGCAGCACCACAGGGGGCCGGGACTATGGCTACACCTTC. It is translated as CASSTTGGRDYGYTF.